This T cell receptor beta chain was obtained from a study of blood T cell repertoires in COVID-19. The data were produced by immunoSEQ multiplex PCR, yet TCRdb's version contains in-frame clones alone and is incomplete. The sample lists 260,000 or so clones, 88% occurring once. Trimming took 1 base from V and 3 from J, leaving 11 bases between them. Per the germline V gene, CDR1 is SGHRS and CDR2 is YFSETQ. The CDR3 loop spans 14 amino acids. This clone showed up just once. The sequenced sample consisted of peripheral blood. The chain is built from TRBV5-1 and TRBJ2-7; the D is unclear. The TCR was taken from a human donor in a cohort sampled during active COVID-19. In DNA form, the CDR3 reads TGCGCCAGCAGCTTGAGCTCAAACGTCTACGAGCAGTACTTC. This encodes CASSLSSNVYEQYF.